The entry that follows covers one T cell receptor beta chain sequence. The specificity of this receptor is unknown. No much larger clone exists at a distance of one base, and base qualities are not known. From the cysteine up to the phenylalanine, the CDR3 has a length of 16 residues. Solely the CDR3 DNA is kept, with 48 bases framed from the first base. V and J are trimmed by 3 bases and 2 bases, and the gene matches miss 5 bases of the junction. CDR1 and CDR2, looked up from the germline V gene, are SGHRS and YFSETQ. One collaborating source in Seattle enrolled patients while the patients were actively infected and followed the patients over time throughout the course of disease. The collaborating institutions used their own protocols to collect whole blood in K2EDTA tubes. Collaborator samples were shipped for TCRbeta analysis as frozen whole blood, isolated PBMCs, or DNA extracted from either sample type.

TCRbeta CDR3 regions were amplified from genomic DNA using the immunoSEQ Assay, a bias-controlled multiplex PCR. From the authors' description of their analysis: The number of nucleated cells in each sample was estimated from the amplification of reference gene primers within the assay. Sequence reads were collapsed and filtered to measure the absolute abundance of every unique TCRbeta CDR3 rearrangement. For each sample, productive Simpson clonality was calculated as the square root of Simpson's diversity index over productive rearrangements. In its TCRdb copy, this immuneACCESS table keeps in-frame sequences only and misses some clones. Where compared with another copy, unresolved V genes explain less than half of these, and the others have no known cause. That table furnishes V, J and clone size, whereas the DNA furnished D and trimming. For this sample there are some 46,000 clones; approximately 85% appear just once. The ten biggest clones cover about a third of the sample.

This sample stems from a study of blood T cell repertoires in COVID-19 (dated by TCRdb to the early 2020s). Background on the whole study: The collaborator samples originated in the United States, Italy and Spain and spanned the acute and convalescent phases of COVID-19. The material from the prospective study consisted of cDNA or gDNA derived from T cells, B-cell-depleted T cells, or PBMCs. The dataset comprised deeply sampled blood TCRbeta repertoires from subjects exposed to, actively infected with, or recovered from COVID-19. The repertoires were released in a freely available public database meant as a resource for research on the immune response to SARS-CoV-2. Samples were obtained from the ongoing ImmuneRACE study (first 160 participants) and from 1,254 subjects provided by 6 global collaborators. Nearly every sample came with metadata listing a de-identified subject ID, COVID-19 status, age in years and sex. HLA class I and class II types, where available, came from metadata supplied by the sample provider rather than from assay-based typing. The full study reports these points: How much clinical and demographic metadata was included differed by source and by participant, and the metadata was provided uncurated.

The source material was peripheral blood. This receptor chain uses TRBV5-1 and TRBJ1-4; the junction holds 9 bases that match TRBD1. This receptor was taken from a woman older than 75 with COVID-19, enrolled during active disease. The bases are TGCGCCAGCAGCTGGACAGGGGTGTCGACTAATGAAAAACTGTTTTTT. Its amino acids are CASSWTGVSTNEKLFF.